The clone carrying this T cell receptor beta chain was recorded at least ten times. Its antigen is undetermined. The TCR library protocol was used to attach unique molecular identifiers. These identifiers were attached to individual cDNA molecules. TCRdb called the 5' RACE reads again in MiXCR, with one record for every CDR3 protein. Of more than 45,000 distinct CDR3 sequences in the sample, approximately 8% are singletons; the top ten hold about 3.7%. The sample comes from a study of early T cells in non-severe SARS-CoV-2 infection. Study at large: The chains were unpaired, and the sequenced material was bulk RNA from unsorted whole blood.

The CDR3 totals 16 residues. The germline V gene has CDR1 KGHDR and CDR2 SFDVKD. V dropped 6 bases and J dropped 7 bases, with 20 bases sitting between them. Findings of the study overall: Matches to VDJdb favored anti-spike CD8 responses and missed private and CD4 specificities.

The clonotype originates from an adult who was a healthcare worker with PCR-confirmed SARS-CoV-2 infection or an uninfected control (not recorded which). The specimen was whole blood. The V and J genes are TRBV24-1 and TRBJ2-2; perhaps TRBD2 as D (5 bases). CDR3 amino acids: CATSRAGVGKHGELFF. In DNA form, the CDR3 reads TGTGCCACCAGTAGGGCCGGGGTCGGGAAGCACGGGGAGCTGTTTTTT.